The 27 T cell receptor beta chains below all came from one sample that was sequenced in a study of graft-versus-host responses after intestinal transplantation. Here immunoSEQ multiplex PCR was the method, and the copy in TCRdb shows in-frame clones only, minus some. This table has fewer than 50,000 clones, roughly 91% appearing once. The material sequenced was PBMCs, taken 524 days after transplant. The receptor source for this set is a human patient who received an intestinal transplant, so some T cells may come from the graft donor.

On this clone: Distinct nucleotide sequences in the sample also encode this CDR3. The chain has TRBV28 and TRBJ1-4; D gene unclear. The CDR3 runs 16 residues. V was pared by 3 bases and J by 4 bases, with 15 bases between. Germline loops: CDR1 MDHEN, CDR2 SYDVKM. The CDR3 loop reads CASSFPGRRGNEKLFF. As DNA, the CDR3 is TGTGCCAGCAGTTTCCCAGGCCGACGAGGTAATGAAAAACTGTTTTTT. Together with reference TRBV28 and TRBJ1-4, the CDR3 gives the full variable domain: DVKVTQSSRYLVKRTGEKVFLECVQDMDHENMFWYRQDPGLGLRLIYFSYDVKMKEKGDIPEGYSVSREKKERFSLILESASTNQTSMYLCASSFPGRRGNEKLFFGSGTQLSVL.

The chain couples TRBV27 to TRBJ2-1; TRBD1 aligns across 9 bases. Losses at the gene ends were 5 bases for V and 10 bases for J; bases not matched to a gene: 9. Germline V gives CDR1 MNHEY, CDR2 SMNVEV (reference sequence). The CDR3 totals 14 residues. CDR3 region: CASSLGTGRREQFF. The CDR3 DNA is TGTGCCAGCAGTCTGGGGACAGGGCGACGAGAGCAGTTCTTC.

The chain carries TRBV7-9 and TRBJ2-3; 10 nucleotides match TRBD2. Germline CDR1 is SEHNR and CDR2 is FQNEAQ (reference sequence). The CDR3 consists of 16 residues. Trimming cost V 5 bases and J 5 bases; bases outside gene matches: 10. The CDR3 loop reads CASSPRAAGGGDTQYF. For the CDR3, the DNA is TGTGCCAGCAGCCCCCGGGCAGCGGGAGGGGGAGATACGCAGTATTTT.

This clone was observed a handful of times. This chain links TRBV7-9 with TRBJ2-3, with D possibly matching TRBD2 (5 bases). There are 15 residues in the CDR3. V was pared by 2 bases and J by 3 bases, with 12 bases between. The germline CDR1 and CDR2 sequences are SEHNR and FQNEAQ (reference sequence). The CDR3 loop reads CASSLLGEGTDTQYF. The CDR3 DNA is TGTGCCAGCAGCTTATTGGGAGAGGGTACAGATACGCAGTATTTT.

The chain links TRBV7-9 to TRBJ2-7; D call uncertain. The length of the CDR3 is 13 residues. Germline V gene sequence: CDR1 SEHNR, CDR2 FQNEAQ (reference sequence). The V and J ends lost 6 bases and 4 bases respectively, with 13 bases between them. CDR3 in DNA: TGTGCCAGCAGTTCAAGGGTACTGTACGAGCAGTACTTC. The encoded protein is CASSSRVLYEQYF. The whole variable domain, remainder taken from reference TRBV7-9 and TRBJ2-7, is DTGVSQNPRHKITKRGQNVTFRCDPISEHNRLYWYRQTLGQGPEFLTYFQNEAQLEKSRLLSDRFSAERPKGSFSTLEIQRTEQGDSAMYLCASSSRVLYEQYFGPGTRLTVT.

The V gene is TRBV5-3, the J gene TRBJ2-5, with 8 bases matching TRBD2. TRBV5-3 qualifies as an ORF whose function is uncertain. This CDR3 contains 14 residues. The V segment lost 4 bases and the J segment 4 bases; nucleotides outside the gene matches: 6. CDR3 protein: CARSLGTRRETQYF. The CDR3 nucleotides are TGTGCCAGAAGCCTAGGGACTAGGAGAGAGACCCAGTACTTC.

This chain connects TRBV27 to TRBJ2-3, with D unclear. Germline V gives CDR1 MNHEY, CDR2 SMNVEV (reference sequence). V gave up 6 bases and J gave up 2 bases, with 3 bases separating them. The CDR3 runs to 11 residues. The CDR3 sequence: CASRLTDTQYF. DNA for the CDR3: TGTGCCAGCAGACTCACAGATACGCAGTATTTT.

The rearrangement uses TRBV2 and TRBJ2-1, with D perhaps TRBD1 (5 bases). V lost 3 bases, J lost 6 bases, and 9 bases lay in between. CDR1 and CDR2 (germline): SNHLY, FYNNEI. This CDR3 has 13 amino acids. The CDR3 bases are TGTGCCAGCAGTGATAGGACACCCAATGAGCAGTTCTTC. Translated: CASSDRTPNEQFF.

The chain joins TRBV15 to TRBJ2-3; no firm D call. This CDR3 is 14 amino acids long. The V end was cut by 1 base, the J end by 2 bases, with 7 bases between. Per the germline V gene, CDR1 is LNHNV and CDR2 is YYDKDF (reference sequence). The CDR3 spells CATSRGQFTDTQYF. The CDR3 region has the DNA TGTGCCACCAGCAGAGGCCAGTTCACAGATACGCAGTATTTT.

This clone was observed a single time. The chain recombines TRBV6-4 with TRBJ1-1; a weak D match, TRBD1 (5 bases). Germline V gene data show CDR1 as MRHNA and CDR2 as SNTAGT. V was cut by 4 bases and J by 1 base, with 7 bases left in between. The CDR3 is 13 residues long. The CDR3 coding sequence is TGTGCCAGCAGTGTTCAGGGGAACACTGAAGCTTTCTTT. Its translation: CASSVQGNTEAFF.

This sequence joins TRBV6-5 and TRBJ1-1; no clear D. The CDR3 is 16 amino acids. Looked up from germline, CDR1 is MNHEY and CDR2 is SVGAGI. V was pared by 0 bases and J by 0 bases, with 11 bases between. CDR3 in DNA: TGTGCCAGCAGTTACTCCCGACCCCCCATGAACACTGAAGCTTTCTTT. This codes for CASSYSRPPMNTEAFF.

The chain recombines TRBV18 with TRBJ2-7; tentative D call: TRBD1 (5 bases). Trimming cost V 2 bases and J 5 bases, with 7 bases left between them. Germline CDR1 and CDR2: KGHSH and LQKENI. This CDR3 has 12 amino acids. This CDR3 reads CASSPLGDEQYF. Here the CDR3 DNA reads TGTGCCAGCTCACCATTAGGGGACGAGCAGTACTTC.

This chain links TRBV6-5 with TRBJ2-7; tentatively, D is TRBD1 (5 bases). Deletions cut 5 bases from V and 0 bases from J, with 11 bases between. This CDR3 is 14 amino acids long. The germline V gene has CDR1 MNHEY and CDR2 SVGAGI. The CDR3 here is CASSRYRSSYEQYF. CDR3 coding DNA: TGTGCCAGCAGTCGATACAGGAGCTCCTACGAGCAGTACTTC.

V usage is TRBV14 and J usage is TRBJ1-3; D not resolved. Between the trimmed V and J ends, which lost 2 bases and 1 base, there was a span of 12 bases. This CDR3 comprises 16 residues. CDR1 and CDR2 (germline): SGHDN, FVKESK. The CDR3 nucleotides read TGTGCCAGCAGCCAATCAGTGCGGCGGTCTGGAAACACCATATATTTT. Translated: CASSQSVRRSGNTIYF. Using reference TRBV14 and TRBJ1-3 for the parts outside the CDR3, the full variable domain is EAGVTQFPSHSVIEKGQTVTLRCDPISGHDNLYWYRRVMGKEIKFLLHFVKESKQDESGMPNNRFLAERTGGTYSTLKVQPAELEDSGVYFCASSQSVRRSGNTIYFGEGSWLTVV.

The chain joins TRBV7-9 to TRBJ2-1, with 10 bases identical to TRBD2. V shed 2 bases and J 2 bases; nucleotides not matched to a gene: 12. The CDR3 runs to 19 residues. Germline V gene sequence: CDR1 SEHNR, CDR2 FQNEAQ (reference sequence). CDR3 residues: CASSLLTSGWRVAYNEQFF. Here the CDR3 DNA reads TGTGCCAGCAGCTTATTGACTAGCGGGTGGCGAGTCGCCTACAATGAGCAGTTCTTC.

V is TRBV15 and J is TRBJ2-2; a weak D match, TRBD2 (6 bases). This CDR3 has 16 amino acids. Trimming cost V 10 bases and J 6 bases, with 24 bases left between them. Germline V gene data show CDR1 as LNHNV and CDR2 as YYDKDF (reference sequence). The CDR3 sequence is CANIRRAGWGAGELFF. The CDR3 bases are TGTGCCAATATTCGTCGGGCGGGATGGGGGGCCGGGGAGCTGTTTTTT.

The chain has TRBV19 and TRBJ1-1, with unresolved D. The V end lost 7 bases, the J end lost 3 bases, and 15 bases lay between the germline ends. The CDR3 spans 14 residues. Per germline, CDR1 LNHDA and CDR2 SQIVND (reference sequence). The CDR3 DNA follows: TGTGCCAGTACCCAGCGTACACGGGACACTGAAGCTTTCTTT. This sequence encodes CASTQRTRDTEAFF.

The genes are TRBV4-2 and TRBJ2-2; tentatively, D is TRBD1 (5 bases). The CDR3 has 15 residues. In germline, CDR1 is LGHNA, CDR2 YNFKEQ. V was trimmed by 0 bases and J by 7 bases, leaving 12 bases between them. CDR3: CASSQEGGRDGELFF. The CDR3 DNA is TGTGCCAGCAGCCAAGAGGGCGGCAGGGACGGGGAGCTGTTTTTT.

The V and J genes are TRBV15 and TRBJ2-3; D uncertain. This CDR3 region has 13 residues. Germline CDR1 reads LNHNV; CDR2 reads YYDKDF (reference sequence). The V gene lost 0 bases and the J gene lost 4 bases, with 5 bases spanning the gap. CDR3 bases: TGTGCCACCAGCAGAGAGCCAGCAGATACGCAGTATTTT. Translated, it gives CATSREPADTQYF.

V gene TRBV29-1 combines with J gene TRBJ2-3; 7 bases fit TRBD2. Germline V gives CDR1 SQVTM, CDR2 ANQGSEA. V lost 0 bases and J lost 7; bases outside the gene matches: 10. The CDR3 totals 15 residues. The CDR3 sequence is CSVEDPTSLGNTQYF. CDR3 bases: TGCAGCGTTGAAGATCCGACTAGCCTGGGGAATACGCAGTATTTT.

The gene calls are TRBV28 and TRBJ2-2; 15 nucleotides align to TRBD2. Germline values: CDR1 MDHEN, CDR2 SYDVKM. CDR3 length: 18 residues. Trimming at V came to 5 bases and at J to 5 bases, leaving 9 bases not matched to a gene. This CDR3 is CASSKVGLAGGRTGELFF. The CDR3 coding sequence is TGTGCCAGCAGTAAAGTGGGACTAGCGGGAGGCCGGACCGGGGAGCTGTTTTTT.

The chain carries TRBV7-9 and TRBJ2-5, with 11 bases matching TRBD2. Germline assignment: CDR1 SEHNR and CDR2 FQNEAQ (reference sequence). This CDR3 comprises 17 residues. Trimming cost V 4 bases and J 5 bases; bases outside gene matches: 12. CDR3 DNA: TGTGCCAGCAGCTCAGGAATAGCGGGAGGGCCTGGGGAGACCCAGTACTTC. It yields the protein CASSSGIAGGPGETQYF. Supplemented by reference TRBV7-9 and TRBJ2-5, the full variable domain reads DTGVSQNPRHKITKRGQNVTFRCDPISEHNRLYWYRQTLGQGPEFLTYFQNEAQLEKSRLLSDRFSAERPKGSFSTLEIQRTEQGDSAMYLCASSSGIAGGPGETQYFGPGTRLLVL.

This chain connects TRBV28 to TRBJ2-3, with TRBD1 matching 8 bases. Germline CDR1 MDHEN, CDR2 SYDVKM. CDR3 length: 17 amino acids. The ends lost 1 base at V and 4 bases at J; junction bases unmatched: 10. The CDR3, as DNA: TGTGCCAGCAGTTTATTGGCAGGGGGCGGCAGGGCAGATACGCAGTATTTT. Its protein is CASSLLAGGGRADTQYF.

This chain uses TRBV7-3 with TRBJ2-2; perhaps TRBD2 as D (7 bases). The CDR3 is made up of 14 amino acids. Germline values: CDR1 SGHTA, CDR2 FQGTGA. V was clipped by 5 bases and J by 6 bases, with 13 bases between them. The CDR3 sequence: CASSPLGGAGELFF. DNA of the CDR3: TGTGCCAGCAGCCCCTTAGGGGGGGCCGGGGAGCTGTTTTTT. The whole variable domain, filled in from reference TRBV7-3 and TRBJ2-2, reads GAGVSQTPSNKVTEKGKYVELRCDPISGHTALYWYRQSLGQGPEFLIYFQGTGAADDSGLPNDRFFAVRPEGSVSTLKIQRTERGDSAVYLCASSPLGGAGELFFGEGSRLTVL.

The chain links TRBV28 to TRBJ1-1, with 10 bases aligning to TRBD1. CDR3 length: 17 amino acids. V gave up 6 bases and J gave up 3 bases; unmatched junction bases: 13. Germline CDR1 is MDHEN and CDR2 is SYDVKM. The CDR3 is CASSRKDRGGLDTEAFF. CDR3 nucleotides: TGTGCCAGCAGCCGAAAGGACAGGGGGGGATTGGACACTGAAGCTTTCTTT.

The rearrangement uses TRBV5-1 and TRBJ2-1; D might be TRBD1 (7 bases). The V and J ends lost 4 bases and 3 bases respectively, with 17 bases between them. CDR1 is SGHRS, CDR2 YFSETQ, per germline. This CDR3 region has 16 residues. This chain's CDR3 is CASSLPSGGGYNEQFF. The CDR3 DNA is TGCGCCAGCAGCCTACCTTCAGGGGGAGGCTACAATGAGCAGTTCTTC. The whole variable domain, remainder taken from reference TRBV5-1 and TRBJ2-1, is KAGVTQTPRYLIKTRGQQVTLSCSPISGHRSVSWYQQTPGQGLQFLFEYFSETQRNKGNFPGRFSGRQFSNSRSEMNVSTLELGDSALYLCASSLPSGGGYNEQFFGPGTRLTVL.

This clone was seen only once. The rearrangement joins TRBV11-2 to TRBJ2-3; 7 nucleotides agree with TRBD1. Germline assignment: CDR1 SGHAT and CDR2 FQNNGV. Trimming cost V 5 bases and J 3 bases; bases outside gene matches: 11. This CDR3 spans 16 amino acids. The CDR3 DNA sequence: TGTGCCAGCAGCCACTGCCCGGCGACAGGGACAGATACGCAGTATTTT. It yields the protein CASSHCPATGTDTQYF.